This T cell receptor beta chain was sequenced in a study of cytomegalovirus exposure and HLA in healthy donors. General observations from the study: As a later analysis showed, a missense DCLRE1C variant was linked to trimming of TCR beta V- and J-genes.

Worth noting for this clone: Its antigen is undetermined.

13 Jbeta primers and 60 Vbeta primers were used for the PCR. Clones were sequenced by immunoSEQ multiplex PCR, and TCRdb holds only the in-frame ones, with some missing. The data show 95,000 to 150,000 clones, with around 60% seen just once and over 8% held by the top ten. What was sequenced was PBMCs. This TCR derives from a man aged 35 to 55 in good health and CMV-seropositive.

The CDR3 coding sequence is TGTGCCAGCAGTGAATTAGGGACAGGTGATAATCAGCCCCAGCATTTT. This encodes CASSELGTGDNQPQHF. The chain links TRBV25-1 to TRBJ1-5; 8 nucleotides agree with TRBD1. Trimming took 1 base from V and 4 from J; bases not matched to a gene: 6. Per germline, CDR1 MGHDK and CDR2 SYGVNS. The CDR3 is 16 amino acids.